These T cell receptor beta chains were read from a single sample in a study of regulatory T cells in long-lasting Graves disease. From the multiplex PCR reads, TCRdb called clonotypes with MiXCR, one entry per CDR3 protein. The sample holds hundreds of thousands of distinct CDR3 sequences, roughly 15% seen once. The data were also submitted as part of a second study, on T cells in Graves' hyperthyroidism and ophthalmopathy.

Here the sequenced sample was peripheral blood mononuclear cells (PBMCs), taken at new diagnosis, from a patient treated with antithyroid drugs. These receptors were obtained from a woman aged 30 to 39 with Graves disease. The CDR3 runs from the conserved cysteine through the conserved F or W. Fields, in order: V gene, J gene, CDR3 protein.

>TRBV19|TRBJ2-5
CASSISPRETQYF
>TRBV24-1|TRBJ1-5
CATPSGQGSNQPQHF
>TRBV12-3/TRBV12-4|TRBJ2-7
CASSSGTSGAYEQYF
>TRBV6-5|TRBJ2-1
CASSSIRDSGIGEQFF
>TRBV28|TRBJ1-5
CASSPRGVNNQPQHF
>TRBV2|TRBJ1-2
CASREGGVTGYYGYTF
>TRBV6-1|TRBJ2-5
CASRKGGLPETQYF
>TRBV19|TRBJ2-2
CASSIDAWTGELFF
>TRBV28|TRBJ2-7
CASSRTSGSTYEQYF
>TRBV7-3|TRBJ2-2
CASSQGGTGELFF
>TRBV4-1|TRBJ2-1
CASSQVRGNNEQFF
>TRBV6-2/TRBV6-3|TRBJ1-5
CASSYSIGGQAAQHF
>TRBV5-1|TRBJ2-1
CASSLAPPAHSGDEQFF
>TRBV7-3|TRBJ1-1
CASSLYQGPTEAFF
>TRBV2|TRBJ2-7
CASSAQGWFSSF
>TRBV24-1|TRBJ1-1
CATSARGSNTEAFF
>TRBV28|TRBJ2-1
CASSFLGRVHEQFF
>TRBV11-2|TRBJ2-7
CASSPSGLAGGWSYGQYF
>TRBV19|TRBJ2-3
CASKSRQSTDTQYF
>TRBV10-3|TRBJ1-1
CAISDRRVNTEAFF
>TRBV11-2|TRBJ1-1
CASSFQRGIGNTEAFF
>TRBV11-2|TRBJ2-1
CASNRGGSPNEQFF
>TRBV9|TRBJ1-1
CASRSFDRGGGGTEAFF
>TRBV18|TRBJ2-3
CASSPSARTDTQYF